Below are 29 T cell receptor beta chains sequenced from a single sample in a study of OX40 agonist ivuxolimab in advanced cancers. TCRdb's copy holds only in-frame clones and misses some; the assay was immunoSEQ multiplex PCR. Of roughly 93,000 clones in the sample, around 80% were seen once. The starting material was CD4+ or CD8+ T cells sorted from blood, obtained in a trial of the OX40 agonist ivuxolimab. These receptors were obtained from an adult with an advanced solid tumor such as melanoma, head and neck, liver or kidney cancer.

CDR3 loop: CASSLGQGNNYGYTF. In nucleotides, the CDR3 is TGTGCCAGCAGCTTGGGACAGGGGAACAACTATGGCTACACCTTC. The chain is built from TRBV7-8 and TRBJ1-2; 10 positions agree with TRBD1. The CDR3 is 15 amino acids. The V segment lost 3 bases and the J segment 2 bases; nucleotides outside the gene matches: 3. Looked up from germline, CDR1 is SGHVS and CDR2 is FQNEAQ.

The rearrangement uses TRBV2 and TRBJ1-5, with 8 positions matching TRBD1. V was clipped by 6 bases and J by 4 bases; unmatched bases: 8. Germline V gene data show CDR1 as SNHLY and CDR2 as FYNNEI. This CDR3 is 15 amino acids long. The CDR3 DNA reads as TGTGCCAGCAGCGCTAAGGGGACAGGAAATCAGCCCCAGCATTTT. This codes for CASSAKGTGNQPQHF.

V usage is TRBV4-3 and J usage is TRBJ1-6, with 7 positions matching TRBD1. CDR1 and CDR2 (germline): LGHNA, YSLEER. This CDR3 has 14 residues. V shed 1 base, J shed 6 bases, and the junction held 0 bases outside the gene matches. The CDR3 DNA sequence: TGCGCCAGCAGCCAAGGACAGGGTAATTCACCCCTCCACTTT. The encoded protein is CASSQGQGNSPLHF.

This CDR3 reads CASSVVSGGLADTQYF. The CDR3 coding sequence is TGTGCCAGCAGCGTAGTGAGCGGGGGGCTCGCAGATACGCAGTATTTT. V and J are TRBV9 and TRBJ2-3, with 9 bases lining up with TRBD2. The J segment lost 4 bases and the V segment lost 0 bases, leaving 6 bases of the junction unmatched. The CDR3 contains 16 residues. The germline V gene encodes CDR1 SGDLS and CDR2 YYNGEE.

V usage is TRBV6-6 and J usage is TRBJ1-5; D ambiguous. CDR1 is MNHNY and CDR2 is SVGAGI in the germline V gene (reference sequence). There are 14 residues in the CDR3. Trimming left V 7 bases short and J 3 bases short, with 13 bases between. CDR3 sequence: CASKLIDSNQPQHF. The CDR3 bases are TGTGCCAGCAAACTGATAGACTCCAATCAGCCCCAGCATTTT.

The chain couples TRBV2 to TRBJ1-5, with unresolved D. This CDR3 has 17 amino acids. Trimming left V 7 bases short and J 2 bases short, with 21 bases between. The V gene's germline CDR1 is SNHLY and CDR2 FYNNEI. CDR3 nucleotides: TGTGCCAGCAACCAAAACGGGCGCGAGGCGGGCAATCAGCCCCAGCATTTT. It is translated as CASNQNGREAGNQPQHF.

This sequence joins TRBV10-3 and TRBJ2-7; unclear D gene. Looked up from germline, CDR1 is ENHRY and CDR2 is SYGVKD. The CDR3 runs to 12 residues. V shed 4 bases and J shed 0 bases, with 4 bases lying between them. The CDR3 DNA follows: TGTGCCATCAGTGCCAACTCCTACGAGCAGTACTTC. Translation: CAISANSYEQYF.

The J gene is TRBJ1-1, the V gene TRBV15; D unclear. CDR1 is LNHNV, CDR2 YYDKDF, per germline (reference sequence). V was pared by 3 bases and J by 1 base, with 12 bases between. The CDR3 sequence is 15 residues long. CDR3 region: CATSRDRGTNTEAFF. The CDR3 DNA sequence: TGTGCCACCAGCAGGGATCGGGGTACGAACACTGAAGCTTTCTTT.

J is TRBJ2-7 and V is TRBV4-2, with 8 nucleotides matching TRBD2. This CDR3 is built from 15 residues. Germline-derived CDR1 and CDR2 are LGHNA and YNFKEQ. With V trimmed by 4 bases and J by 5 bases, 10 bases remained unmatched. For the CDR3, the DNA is TGTGCCAGCAGCCCAGGGAGGGCGGGAGGCGACGAGCAGTACTTC. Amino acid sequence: CASSPGRAGGDEQYF.

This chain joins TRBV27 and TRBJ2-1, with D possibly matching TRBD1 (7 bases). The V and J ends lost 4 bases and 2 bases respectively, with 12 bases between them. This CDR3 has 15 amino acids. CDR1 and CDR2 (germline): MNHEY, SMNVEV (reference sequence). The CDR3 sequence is CASSYSGGTYNEQFF. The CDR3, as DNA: TGTGCCAGCAGTTACTCAGGGGGGACCTACAATGAGCAGTTCTTC.

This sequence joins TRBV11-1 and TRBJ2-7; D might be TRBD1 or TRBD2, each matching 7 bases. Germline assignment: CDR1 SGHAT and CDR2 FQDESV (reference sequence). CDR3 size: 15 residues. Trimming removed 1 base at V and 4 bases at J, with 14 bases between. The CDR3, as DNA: TGTGCCAGCAGCTTAGAAAGGGAGGGGGCTTACGAGCAGTACTTC. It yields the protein CASSLEREGAYEQYF. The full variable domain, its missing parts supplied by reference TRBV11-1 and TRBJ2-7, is EAEVAQSPRYKITEKSQAVAFWCDPISGHATLYWYRQILGQGPELLVQFQDESVVDDSQLPKDRFSAERLKGVDSTLKIQPAELGDSAMYLCASSLEREGAYEQYFGPGTRLTVT.

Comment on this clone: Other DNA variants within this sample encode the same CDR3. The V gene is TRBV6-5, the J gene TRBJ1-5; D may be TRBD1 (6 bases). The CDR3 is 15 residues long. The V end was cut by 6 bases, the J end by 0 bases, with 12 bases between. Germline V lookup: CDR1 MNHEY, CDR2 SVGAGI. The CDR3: CASSSDRNSNQPQHF. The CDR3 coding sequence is TGTGCCAGCAGCTCAGACAGGAATAGCAATCAGCCCCAGCATTTT.

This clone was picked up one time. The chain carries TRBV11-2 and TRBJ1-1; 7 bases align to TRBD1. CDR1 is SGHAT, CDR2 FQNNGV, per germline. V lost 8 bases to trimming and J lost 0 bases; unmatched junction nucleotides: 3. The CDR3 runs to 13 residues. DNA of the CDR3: TGTGCCAGCCGCGGGACAGTGAACACTGAAGCTTTCTTT. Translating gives CASRGTVNTEAFF. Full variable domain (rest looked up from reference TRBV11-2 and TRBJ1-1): EAGVAQSPRYKIIEKRQSVAFWCNPISGHATLYWYQQILGQGPKLLIQFQNNGVVDDSQLPKDRFSAERLKGVDSTLKIQPAKLEDSAVYLCASRGTVNTEAFFGQGTRLTVV.

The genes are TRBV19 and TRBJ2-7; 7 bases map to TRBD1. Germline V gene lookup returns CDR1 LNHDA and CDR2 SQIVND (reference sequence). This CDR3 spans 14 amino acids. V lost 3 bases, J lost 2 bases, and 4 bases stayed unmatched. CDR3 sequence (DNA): TGTGCCAGTAGTATCTGGCAGGGGGCCTACGAGCAGTACTTC. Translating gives CASSIWQGAYEQYF.

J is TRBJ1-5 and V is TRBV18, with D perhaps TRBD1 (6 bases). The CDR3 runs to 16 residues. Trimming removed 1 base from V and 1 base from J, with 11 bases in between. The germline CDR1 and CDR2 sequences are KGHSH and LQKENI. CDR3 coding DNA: TGTGCCAGCTCACCACTTCCGGACAGCAGCAATCAGCCCCAGCATTTT. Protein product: CASSPLPDSSNQPQHF.

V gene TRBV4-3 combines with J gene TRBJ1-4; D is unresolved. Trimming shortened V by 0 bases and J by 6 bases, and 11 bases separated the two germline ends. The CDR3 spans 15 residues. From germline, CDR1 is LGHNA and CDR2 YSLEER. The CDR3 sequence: CASSQDRREDEKLFF. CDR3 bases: TGCGCCAGCAGCCAAGACAGGCGAGAGGATGAAAAACTGTTTTTT.

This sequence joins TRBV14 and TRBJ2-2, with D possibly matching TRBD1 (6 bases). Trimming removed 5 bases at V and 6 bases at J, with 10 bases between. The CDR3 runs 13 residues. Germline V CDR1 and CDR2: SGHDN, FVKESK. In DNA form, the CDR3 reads TGTGCCAGCAGCTCTGGGGGCCCCGGGGAGCTGTTTTTT. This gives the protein CASSSGGPGELFF.

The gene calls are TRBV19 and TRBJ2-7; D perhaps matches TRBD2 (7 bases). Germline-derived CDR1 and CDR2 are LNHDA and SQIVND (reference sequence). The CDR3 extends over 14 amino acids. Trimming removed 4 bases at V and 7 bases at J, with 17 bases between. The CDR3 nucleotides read TGTGCCAGTAGTAAGGGGGGACTATCGGGTGAGCAGTACTTC. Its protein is CASSKGGLSGEQYF.

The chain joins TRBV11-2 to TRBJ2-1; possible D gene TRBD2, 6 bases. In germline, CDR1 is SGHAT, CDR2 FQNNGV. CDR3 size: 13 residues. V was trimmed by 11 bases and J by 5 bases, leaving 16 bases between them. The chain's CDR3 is CAGTPTNHNEQFF. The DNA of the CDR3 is TGTGCCGGGACTCCTACTAACCACAATGAGCAGTTCTTC.

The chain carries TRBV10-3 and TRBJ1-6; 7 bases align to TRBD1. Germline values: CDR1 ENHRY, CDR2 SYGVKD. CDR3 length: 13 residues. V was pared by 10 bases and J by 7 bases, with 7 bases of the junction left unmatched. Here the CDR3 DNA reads TGTGCCACAGCGGACAGGTCAAATTCACCCCTCCACTTT. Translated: CATADRSNSPLHF.

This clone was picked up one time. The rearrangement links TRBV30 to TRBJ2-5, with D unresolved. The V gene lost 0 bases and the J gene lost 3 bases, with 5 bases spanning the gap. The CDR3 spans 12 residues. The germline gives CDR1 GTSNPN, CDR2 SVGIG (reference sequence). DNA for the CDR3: TGTGCCTGGAGTGTTGAGGAAGAGACCCAGTACTTC. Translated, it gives CAWSVEEETQYF.

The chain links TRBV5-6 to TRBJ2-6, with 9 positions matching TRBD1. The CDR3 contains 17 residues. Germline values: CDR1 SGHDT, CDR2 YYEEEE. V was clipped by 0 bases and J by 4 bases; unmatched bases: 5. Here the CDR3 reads CASSLASGTGGANVLTF. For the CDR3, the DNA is TGTGCCAGCAGCTTGGCCTCGGGGACAGGGGGGGCCAACGTCCTGACTTTC.

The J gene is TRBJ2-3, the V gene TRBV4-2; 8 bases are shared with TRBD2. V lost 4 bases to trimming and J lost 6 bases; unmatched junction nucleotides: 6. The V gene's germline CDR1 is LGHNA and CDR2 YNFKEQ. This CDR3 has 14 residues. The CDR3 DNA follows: TGTGCCAGCAGCCTCGGACTAGCTAAGGATACGCAGTATTTT. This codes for CASSLGLAKDTQYF.

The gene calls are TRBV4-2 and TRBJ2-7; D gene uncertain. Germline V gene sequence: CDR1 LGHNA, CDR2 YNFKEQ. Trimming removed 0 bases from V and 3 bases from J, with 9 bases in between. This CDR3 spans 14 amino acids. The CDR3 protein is CASSQDMQDYEQYF. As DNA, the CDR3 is TGTGCCAGCAGCCAAGATATGCAGGACTACGAGCAGTACTTC.

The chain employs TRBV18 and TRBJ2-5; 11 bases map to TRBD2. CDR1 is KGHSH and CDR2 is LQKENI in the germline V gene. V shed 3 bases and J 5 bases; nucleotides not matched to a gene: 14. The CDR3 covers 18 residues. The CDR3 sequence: CASSPQLAGASGGETQYF. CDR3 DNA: TGTGCCAGCTCACCGCAACTAGCGGGGGCTTCCGGCGGGGAGACCCAGTACTTC.

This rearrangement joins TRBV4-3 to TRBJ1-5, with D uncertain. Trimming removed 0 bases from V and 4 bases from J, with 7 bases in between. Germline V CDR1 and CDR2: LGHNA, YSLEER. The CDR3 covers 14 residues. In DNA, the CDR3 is TGCGCCAGCAGCCAAGATCGGGGTAATCAGCCCCAGCATTTT. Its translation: CASSQDRGNQPQHF.

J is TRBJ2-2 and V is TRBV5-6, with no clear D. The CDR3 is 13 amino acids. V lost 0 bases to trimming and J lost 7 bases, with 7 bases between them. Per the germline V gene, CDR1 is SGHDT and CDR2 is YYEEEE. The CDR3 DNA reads TGTGCCAGCAGCTTGGTTTCGAACGGGGAGCTGTTTTTT. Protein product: CASSLVSNGELFF.

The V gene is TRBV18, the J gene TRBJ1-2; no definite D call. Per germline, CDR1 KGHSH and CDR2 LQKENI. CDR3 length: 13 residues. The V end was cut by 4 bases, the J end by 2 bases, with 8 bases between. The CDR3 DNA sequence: TGTGCCAGCTCACTAGACGGAAACTATGGCTACACCTTC. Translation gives CASSLDGNYGYTF.

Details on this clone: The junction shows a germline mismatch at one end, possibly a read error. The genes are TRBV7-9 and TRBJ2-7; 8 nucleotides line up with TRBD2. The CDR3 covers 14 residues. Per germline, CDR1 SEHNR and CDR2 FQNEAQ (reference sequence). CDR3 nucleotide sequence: TGTGCCAGCAGCTTCAGCGGGAGCTCCCACGAGCAGTACTTC. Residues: CASSFSGSSHEQYF.